This entry lists 10 T cell receptor beta chains sequenced from one sample in a study of cytomegalovirus exposure and HLA in healthy donors. PCR amplification relied on 60 Vbeta primers (plus 13 Jbeta primers). Using immunoSEQ multiplex PCR, the repertoire was profiled, and TCRdb retains in-frame clones only, with some absent. The table shows around 110,000 clones, with around 85% occurring only once. Sequenced sample: PBMCs. These receptor sequences come from a young man in good health and CMV-seronegative.

The genes are TRBV7-2 and TRBJ2-3, with 8 bases that match TRBD1. The V gene end was trimmed by 5 bases and the J gene end by 5 bases; junction bases not matched to a gene: 9. The CDR3 is 15 amino acids. Germline CDR1 SGHTA, CDR2 FQGNSA. The CDR3 nucleotides read TGTGCCAGCAGCCGTACAGGGGGTAGCGGAGATACGCAGTATTTT. It is translated as CASSRTGGSGDTQYF.

This clone has more than one count but fewer than ten. This chain links TRBV27 with TRBJ1-4; D is perhaps TRBD1 (6 bases). The CDR3 totals 18 residues. Trimming took 6 bases from V and 0 from J, leaving 20 bases between them. The V gene's germline CDR1 is MNHEY and CDR2 SMNVEV (reference sequence). CDR3 nucleotides: TGTGCCAGCAGACCGGACAGTATAATCCCTCCAACTAATGAAAAACTGTTTTTT. Translating it yields CASRPDSIIPPTNEKLFF.

This rearrangement joins TRBV4-3 to TRBJ1-1, with D perhaps matching TRBD1 (6 bases). The V end lost 4 bases, the J end lost 4 bases, and 10 bases lay between the germline ends. The CDR3 spans 13 residues. CDR1 and CDR2 from the germline V gene are LGHNA and YSLEER. The CDR3 nucleotides read TGCGCCAGCAGCCTAGAGGGGGGCACTGAAGCTTTCTTT. Translating it yields CASSLEGGTEAFF.

This sequence joins TRBV19 and TRBJ1-5, with D possibly being TRBD1 (6 bases). Germline CDR1 LNHDA, CDR2 SQIVND (reference sequence). The CDR3 has 15 amino acids. Trimming cost V 6 bases and J 7 bases, with 19 bases left between them. The CDR3 DNA sequence: TGTGCCAGTAGCACAACGGGGGGGGCGGGGCAGCCCCAGCATTTT. The encoded protein is CASSTTGGAGQPQHF.

The V call is TRBV28, the J call TRBJ2-7; tentatively, D is TRBD2 (6 bases). The V end was cut by 4 bases, the J end by 2 bases, with 12 bases between. The germline V gene encodes CDR1 MDHEN and CDR2 SYDVKM. This CDR3 has 14 residues. CDR3 sequence: CASSYRRDPYEQYF. The CDR3 DNA reads TGTGCCAGCAGTTACAGGCGGGACCCCTACGAGCAGTACTTC.

The V gene is TRBV2, the J gene TRBJ2-1; the match to TRBD2 covers 8 bases. This CDR3 has 14 amino acids. Germline CDR1 SNHLY, CDR2 FYNNEI. Trimming at V came to 6 bases and at J to 2 bases, leaving 3 bases not matched to a gene. CDR3 nucleotide sequence: TGTGCCAGCAGCGGACTAGCCACCTACAATGAGCAGTTCTTC. Translation gives CASSGLATYNEQFF.

This clone was recorded a few times. The chain has TRBV2 and TRBJ2-2, with 7 bases that match TRBD1. The CDR3 has 17 amino acids. Germline lookup yields CDR1 SNHLY and CDR2 FYNNEI. The V and J ends lost 1 base and 2 bases, in that order; junction bases with no gene match: 7. Here the CDR3 DNA reads TGTGCCAGCAGTGAAGGGGAATGGGACAGCAACACCGGGGAGCTGTTTTTT. Amino acids: CASSEGEWDSNTGELFF.

The chain is built from TRBV29-1 and TRBJ2-7; TRBD1 matches 8 bases. CDR3 size: 14 residues. Germline CDR1 is SQVTM and CDR2 is ANQGSEA. J gave up 6 bases and V 6 bases, and 13 bases lay outside the gene matches. The CDR3 is CSVKELDRDGEQYF. CDR3 nucleotides: TGCAGCGTGAAGGAACTGGACAGGGATGGCGAGCAGTACTTC.

The V call is TRBV2, the J call TRBJ1-1, with D possibly matching TRBD1 (6 bases). The CDR3 is made up of 13 amino acids. Between the trimmed V and J ends, which lost 9 bases and 0 bases, there was a span of 11 bases. Germline loops: CDR1 SNHLY, CDR2 FYNNEI. CDR3: CASPQGLNTEAFF. DNA for the CDR3: TGTGCCAGTCCGCAGGGGTTGAACACTGAAGCTTTCTTT.

The rearrangement joins TRBV6-1 to TRBJ2-7; tentative D call: TRBD1 (5 bases). This CDR3 has 13 amino acids. Germline CDR1 is MNHNS and CDR2 is SASEGT. V lost 4 bases to trimming and J lost 3 bases, with 10 bases between them. CDR3 protein: CASSVAGNYEQYF. The CDR3, as DNA: TGTGCCAGCAGTGTGGCAGGGAACTACGAGCAGTACTTC.